A selection of T cell receptor beta chains follows, all from one sample in a study of human T cells and chemical hapten exposure. Each CDR3 protein is one row after TCRdb ran MiXCR on the RACE reads. The repertoire has 85,000 to 100,000 distinct CDR3 sequences, about 10% of them found once; the top ten carry approximately 3.4%. The sample here was whole blood, taken in connection with sensitization to the hapten diphenylcyclopropenone (DPC). All receptors come from a woman aged 60-70 years with alopecia areata. Some clones in this sample may be carry-over from other donors' samples. Both conserved end residues are part of each CDR3. Fields, in order: V gene, J gene, CDR3 protein.

>TRBV7-2|TRBJ2-3
CASSANRDRATDTQYF
>TRBV7-2|TRBJ2-7
CASSLVGGQGTYEQYF
>TRBV7-2|TRBJ2-4
CASRTGLAKNIQYF
>TRBV11-3|TRBJ1-1
CASSRGGVATEAFF
>TRBV28|TRBJ2-3
CASSTILAGHGDTQYF
>TRBV20-1|TRBJ1-5
CSARTQGSNQPQHF
>TRBV19|TRBJ2-1
CASSPWGENNEQFF
>TRBV5-1|TRBJ2-3
CASSPRTGTSGGATDTQYF
>TRBV7-9|TRBJ1-4
CASSLAQTGEGEKLFF
>TRBV7-2|TRBJ1-4
CASSLSGFLGEKLFF
>TRBV12-3/TRBV12-4|TRBJ1-5
CASSSGGDWQAHNQPQHF
>TRBV29-1|TRBJ2-7
CSVVPGQGTDEQYF
>TRBV7-3|TRBJ2-1
CASSFEGLGEQFF
>TRBV7-6|TRBJ2-5
CASSLVASGSWGYQETQYF
>TRBV7-6|TRBJ2-2
CASSWFGGGLANTGELFF
>TRBV20-1|TRBJ1-2
CSARDYRANYGYTF
>TRBV9|TRBJ2-7
CASGPRGTGGYEQYF
>TRBV7-9|TRBJ2-7
CASSPLAGIGDYEQYF
>TRBV29-1|TRBJ2-3
CSMLGQGSIDTQYF
>TRBV12-3/TRBV12-4|TRBJ2-2
CASSLSGMYTGELFF
>TRBV3-1|TRBJ1-6
CASSQQGWNSPLHF
>TRBV5-1|TRBJ2-1
CASSLTSGGNYNEQFF